The sequence of this TCR beta chain was determined in a study of blood T cell repertoires in COVID-19 (dated by TCRdb to 2019 to 2021). Notes on the research overall: The collaborator samples originated in the United States, Italy and Spain and spanned the acute and convalescent phases of COVID-19. A freely available public database, intended as a resource for researchers studying the immune response to SARS-CoV-2, is where the repertoires were released. Nearly every sample came with metadata listing a de-identified subject ID, COVID-19 status, age in years and sex. Samples came from the ongoing ImmuneRACE study (first 160 participants) plus 1,254 subjects from 6 global collaborators. Subjects who had been exposed to COVID-19, were actively infected with it, or had recovered from it provided the deeply sampled blood TCRbeta repertoires that made up the dataset. Where available, HLA class I and class II types were taken from metadata supplied by the sample provider and were not determined by assay-based typing. The prospective study material was composed of cDNA or gDNA derived from T cells, B-cell-depleted T cells, or PBMCs. Broader findings and caveats from the paper: The quantity of clinical and demographic metadata differed by source and by participant and was supplied without curation.

TCRbeta CDR3 regions were amplified from genomic DNA by means of the immunoSEQ Assay, a bias-controlled multiplex PCR. As for the authors' bioinformatics: Nucleated cell counts per sample were estimated from amplification of reference gene primers within the assay. To quantify the absolute abundance of each unique TCRbeta CDR3 rearrangement, sequence reads were collapsed and filtered. For each sample, productive Simpson clonality was calculated by taking the square root of Simpson's diversity index across productive rearrangements. TCRdb stores this immuneACCESS table with in-frame sequences only. Part of the clones is absent; in the studies checked, under half of the shortfall reflects unresolved V genes, and no reason is known for the rest. That table supplies the V and J calls and clone size; D and trimming were determined from the DNA. This sample has 200,000 to 300,000 clones in its table, and 80% to 90% of those were observed once. Together, the top ten hold roughly 3.6% of the sample.

The collaborating institutions used their own protocols to collect whole blood in K2EDTA tubes. For TCRbeta analysis, collaborators shipped samples in one of three forms: frozen whole blood, isolated PBMCs, or DNA extracted from either of those sample types. The CDR3 spans 15 residues, from the cysteine through the valine. Of all the DNA, just the CDR3 is kept, 45 bases in frame from base 1. Compared with germline, V lacks 2 bases and J lacks 3 bases; bases without a gene match: 3. The CDR1 and CDR2 encoded by the germline V gene (reference sequence) are PRHDT and FYEKMQ. A word on this clone: Its antigen is still unknown. Base-call qualities are not available, and no considerably larger clone is one nucleotide away.

The sequencing input was peripheral blood. The rearranged chain carries TRBV13 and TRBJ2-7, and TRBD1 matches 11 of the central bases. This clonotype was obtained from a woman aged 40 to 49 with acute or convalescent COVID-19. This receptor carries the CDR3 CASSLRGTGGYEQYV. The nucleotide sequence reads as follows: TGTGCCAGCAGCTTACGTGGGACAGGGGGCTACGAGCAGTACGTC.